The source of this T cell receptor beta chain is a study of blood T cell repertoires in COVID-19. The assay was immunoSEQ multiplex PCR, and TCRdb's table has in-frame clones only and misses some. The sample has some 490,000 clones, 75% to 90% seen once; the top ten hold 8.3%. The TCR was taken from an older woman who had recovered from COVID-19. The sequencing input was PBMCs or T cells enriched from blood (not recorded which).

CDR3 sequence (DNA): TGTGCCAGCACTAAAATAGTGGTAAATGAGCAGTTCTTC. Translating gives CASTKIVVNEQFF. The V call is TRBV6-5, the J call TRBJ2-1; D unresolved. The CDR3 is 13 amino acids. Between the trimmed V and J ends, which lost 7 bases and 7 bases, there was a span of 14 bases. Germline assignment: CDR1 MNHEY and CDR2 SVGAGI.